The 25 T cell receptor beta chains presented below share a single source sample, sequenced in a study of cytomegalovirus exposure and HLA in healthy donors. Researchers ran the PCR with 60 Vbeta and 13 Jbeta primers. Sequencing was performed with immunoSEQ multiplex PCR; in TCRdb, only in-frame clones are kept and a portion is missing. The data show 200,000 or so clones, 82% seen once. The specimen was PBMCs. The receptors derive from a boy aged 2 to 10 in good health and CMV-seronegative.

As DNA, the CDR3 is TGCGCCAGCAGCCAAAGGACTAGCGGGGGGGCCGGGGCAGATACGCAGTATTTT. Translating it yields CASSQRTSGGAGADTQYF. This sequence joins TRBV4-3 and TRBJ2-3, with TRBD2 matching over 15 bases. CDR1 and CDR2 from the germline V gene are LGHNA and YSLEER. J lost 4 bases, V lost 2 bases, and 7 bases had no gene match. CDR3 length: 18 residues.

The chain is built from TRBV7-9 and TRBJ2-3; perhaps TRBD2 as D (5 bases). The CDR3 has 15 amino acids. The germline gives CDR1 SEHNR, CDR2 FQNEAQ (reference sequence). Deletions cut 4 bases from V and 4 bases from J, with 15 bases between. The CDR3 DNA is TGTGCCAGCAGCTCTCGGTATAGCGCGGCAGATACGCAGTATTTT. Amino acids: CASSSRYSAADTQYF.

This chain links TRBV7-9 with TRBJ1-2; a weak D match, TRBD1 (6 bases). The CDR3 covers 15 residues. Trimming cost V 5 bases and J 2 bases, with 15 bases left between them. CDR1 and CDR2 (germline): SEHNR, FQNEAQ (reference sequence). CDR3 sequence reads: CASSPHRVRNYGYTF. CDR3 sequence (DNA): TGTGCCAGCAGCCCCCACAGGGTTCGGAACTATGGCTACACCTTC.

This clone came up a few times. At one boundary the junction diverges from the germline segment, which might be a read error. For the CDR3, the DNA is TGTGCCAGCAGCTTGGTAGCCCATTCATCCCTCCACTTT. Protein sequence: CASSLVAHSSLHF. The chain joins TRBV5-8 to TRBJ1-6, with D unresolved. Germline CDR1 SGHTS, CDR2 YDEGEE. The CDR3 sequence is 13 residues long.

The chain uses TRBV9 and TRBJ2-1, with TRBD2 matching over 12 bases. CDR1 SGDLS and CDR2 YYNGEE come from the germline V gene. V lost 2 bases to trimming and J lost 7 bases; unmatched junction nucleotides: 7. The CDR3 runs 16 residues. CDR3 DNA: TGTGCCAGCAGCGTTCTAGCGGGGGGGCTCGTGAATGAGCAGTTCTTC. Amino acid sequence: CASSVLAGGLVNEQFF.

The chain couples TRBV4-1 to TRBJ2-2, with D maybe TRBD1 (5 bases). Germline V gene data show CDR1 as MGHRA and CDR2 as YSYEKL. Trimming took off 3 bases at V and 4 bases at J, with 12 bases between the two ends. This CDR3 region has 15 residues. DNA for the CDR3: TGCGCCAGCAGCCACGCACGGACACTCACCGGGGAGCTGTTTTTT. Protein: CASSHARTLTGELFF.

The V gene is TRBV7-2, the J gene TRBJ2-1; 8 bases line up with TRBD2. This CDR3 is built from 12 residues. Germline CDR1 reads SGHTA; CDR2 reads FQGNSA. Unmatched junction bases numbered 1, after V lost 3 bases and J lost 9 bases. The CDR3 sequence: CASSFGGVEQFF. The CDR3 coding sequence is TGTGCCAGCAGCTTCGGGGGGGTTGAGCAGTTCTTC.

The chain links TRBV10-3 to TRBJ2-1, with 11 nucleotides matching TRBD2. Unmatched junction bases numbered 8, after V lost 4 bases and J lost 0 bases. The CDR3 covers 18 residues. The germline V gene has CDR1 ENHRY and CDR2 SYGVKD. In nucleotides, the CDR3 is TGTGCCATCAGTGCCATAGCGGGGGGGCCGGGCTCCTACAATGAGCAGTTCTTC. Protein product: CAISAIAGGPGSYNEQFF.

The chain recombines TRBV7-9 with TRBJ1-2; 7 positions agree with TRBD1. Germline values: CDR1 SEHNR, CDR2 FQNEAQ (reference sequence). The CDR3 has 16 residues. Trimming took 0 bases from V and 3 from J; bases not matched to a gene: 7. Here the CDR3 DNA reads TGTGCCAGCAGCTTAGCAGCGGACAGGAGGGACTATGGCTACACCTTC. Translating it yields CASSLAADRRDYGYTF.

The chain has TRBV6-5 and TRBJ1-5; no clear D. Germline V gene sequence: CDR1 MNHEY, CDR2 SVGAGI. The length of the CDR3 is 14 residues. V lost 5 bases and J 3 bases, leaving 11 bases between the germline ends. CDR3 coding DNA: TGTGCCAGCAGTCGACTAAACACCAATCAGCCCCAGCATTTT. Translating gives CASSRLNTNQPQHF.

The genes are TRBV6-1 and TRBJ1-5, with TRBD1 matching 9 bases. The ends lost 8 bases at V and 6 bases at J; junction bases unmatched: 8. Germline V CDR1 and CDR2: MNHNS, SASEGT. CDR3 size: 14 residues. Here the CDR3 reads CASGRQGGRQPQHF. CDR3 nucleotides: TGTGCCAGCGGTAGACAGGGGGGTCGTCAGCCCCAGCATTTT.

The CDR3 here is CASLFSGANVLTF. The CDR3 nucleotides are TGTGCCAGCTTATTCTCTGGGGCCAACGTCCTGACTTTC. The chain joins TRBV7-9 to TRBJ2-6, with D unresolved. Germline V gives CDR1 SEHNR, CDR2 FQNEAQ (reference sequence). V was clipped by 8 bases and J by 0 bases, with 5 bases between them. The CDR3 runs to 13 residues.

The chain has TRBV7-2 and TRBJ2-3, with 14 bases aligning to TRBD2. The germline V gene has CDR1 SGHTA and CDR2 FQGNSA. This CDR3 is 19 amino acids long. The ends lost 5 bases at V and 5 bases at J; junction bases unmatched: 15. CDR3 nucleotides: TGTGCCAGCAGCCAAATCGGGACTAGCGGGGGATTCGGGGAAGATACGCAGTATTTT. This encodes CASSQIGTSGGFGEDTQYF.

This chain uses TRBV7-8 with TRBJ2-3; D is possibly TRBD2 (5 bases). The CDR3 runs 16 residues. In germline, CDR1 is SGHVS, CDR2 FQNEAQ. V shed 4 bases and J shed 6 bases, with 20 bases lying between them. The CDR3 DNA reads TGTGCCAGCAGCTCATATGGGCCTAGTGAGGGTGATACGCAGTATTTT. It yields the protein CASSSYGPSEGDTQYF. The full variable domain, with the rest looked up from reference TRBV7-8 and TRBJ2-3, is GAGVSQSPRYKVAKRGQDVALRCDPISGHVSLFWYQQALGQGPEFLTYFQNEAQLDKSGLPSDRFFAERPEGSVSTLKIQRTQQEDSAVYLCASSSYGPSEGDTQYFGPGTRLTVL.

V gene TRBV6-1 combines with J gene TRBJ1-6; tentative D call: TRBD1 (6 bases). The germline gives CDR1 MNHNS, CDR2 SASEGT. The CDR3 is 14 amino acids. V lost 4 bases and J 7 bases, leaving 11 bases between the germline ends. CDR3 amino acids: CASSVGGGNSPLHF. The DNA for the CDR3 is TGTGCCAGCAGTGTGGGAGGGGGGAATTCACCCCTCCACTTT.

The CDR3 is CASSEGLAGGPADTQYF. In nucleotides, the CDR3 is TGTGCCAGCAGTGAGGGACTAGCGGGGGGGCCCGCAGATACGCAGTATTTT. The chain is built from TRBV6-1 and TRBJ2-3; TRBD2 matches 16 bases. V shed 3 bases, J shed 4 bases, and the junction held 4 bases outside the gene matches. The CDR3 sequence is 17 residues long. CDR1 is MNHNS, CDR2 SASEGT, per germline.

The V call is TRBV2, the J call TRBJ2-7; D is ambiguous. Germline V gene sequence: CDR1 SNHLY, CDR2 FYNNEI. V lost 7 bases and J 5 bases, leaving 12 bases between the germline ends. The CDR3 consists of 12 residues. CDR3: CASNLGADEQYF. The CDR3 coding sequence is TGTGCCAGCAACCTAGGTGCGGACGAGCAGTACTTC.

The chain carries TRBV7-3 and TRBJ2-5; TRBD2 is a possible D gene (6 bases). With 4 bases removed from V and 4 bases from J, the gap between germline ends came to 13 bases. Germline CDR1 SGHTA, CDR2 FQGTGA. This CDR3 is 14 amino acids long. CDR3 sequence reads: CASSSTGTGETQYF. For the CDR3, the DNA is TGTGCCAGCAGCTCAACCGGGACTGGAGAGACCCAGTACTTC.

The table lists this clone with a few counts. The genes are TRBV5-6 and TRBJ1-5; tentative D call: TRBD1 (6 bases). The germline V gene encodes CDR1 SGHDT and CDR2 YYEEEE. Trimming took off 3 bases at V and 1 base at J, with 14 bases between the two ends. The CDR3 loop spans 16 amino acids. CDR3 nucleotides: TGTGCCAGCAGCTGGGGGGGGACACTAAGCAATCAGCCCCAGCATTTT. Amino acid sequence: CASSWGGTLSNQPQHF.

CDR3 region: CASSQSGADWRRNTQYF. The CDR3 DNA is TGTGCCAGCAGCCAGTCAGGCGCGGACTGGCGGCGGAATACGCAGTATTTT. This rearrangement joins TRBV14 to TRBJ2-3, with D possibly being TRBD2 (5 bases). Deletions cut 3 bases from V and 7 bases from J, with 23 bases between. Germline CDR1 is SGHDN and CDR2 is FVKESK. CDR3 size: 17 residues.

The rearrangement uses TRBV5-1 and TRBJ1-1, with unresolved D. The V end lost 1 base, the J end lost 8 bases, and 15 bases lay between the germline ends. The germline V gene encodes CDR1 SGHRS and CDR2 YFSETQ. This CDR3 is built from 14 residues. CDR3 protein: CASSLLDGKAEAFF. CDR3 DNA sequence: TGCGCCAGCAGCTTGCTTGACGGGAAAGCGGAAGCTTTCTTT.

The CDR3 nucleotides read TGTGCCAGCAGTGCTACAGGGATGAGGGAGCTGTTTTTT. This sequence encodes CASSATGMRELFF. This chain uses TRBV27 with TRBJ2-2; D perhaps matches TRBD1 (6 bases). Trimming removed 5 bases at V and 9 bases at J, with 13 bases between. The CDR3 extends over 13 amino acids. CDR1 and CDR2 (germline): MNHEY, SMNVEV (reference sequence).

The rearrangement links TRBV5-4 to TRBJ2-2; D may be TRBD1 (6 bases). V lost 3 bases, J lost 2 bases, and 11 bases lay in between. The germline V gene encodes CDR1 SGHNT and CDR2 YYREEE (reference sequence). The CDR3 is 15 residues long. CDR3 sequence reads: CASSSRDTNTGELFF. As DNA, the CDR3 is TGTGCCAGCAGCTCCCGGGACACCAACACCGGGGAGCTGTTTTTT.

J is TRBJ2-3 and V is TRBV7-9; weak D call: TRBD2 (5 bases). Trimming shortened V by 4 bases and J by 2 bases, and 7 bases separated the two germline ends. Germline V gives CDR1 SEHNR, CDR2 FQNEAQ (reference sequence). CDR3 length: 13 residues. For the CDR3, the DNA is TGTGCCAGCAGCTGGACTTTCACAGATACGCAGTATTTT. It codes for CASSWTFTDTQYF.

This chain links TRBV7-9 with TRBJ2-2; unclear D gene. There are 15 residues in the CDR3. Germline V gives CDR1 SEHNR, CDR2 FQNEAQ (reference sequence). V dropped 1 base and J dropped 2 bases, with 8 bases sitting between them. CDR3 protein: CASSLGLTNTGELFF. The CDR3 nucleotides read TGTGCCAGCAGCTTAGGACTTACTAACACCGGGGAGCTGTTTTTT.